This TCR beta chain was retrieved from a study of blood T cell repertoires in COVID-19. Study context: Collection of acute and convalescent COVID-19 samples took place in the United States, Italy and Spain. T cells, B-cell-depleted T cells, or PBMCs supplied cDNA or gDNA.

As originally analysed: Estimated nucleated cell counts came from reference gene primer amplification. Some clones are missing from TCRdb's copy, which holds only in-frame ones; the method was immunoSEQ multiplex PCR. V, J and clone size derive from that table, while D and trimming were established from the DNA sequence. Among about 70,000 clones listed, 65% to 85% were seen once. V lost 7 bases, J lost 5 bases, and 3 bases stayed unmatched. The CDR3 runs 12 residues. Germline V CDR1 and CDR2: SNHLY, FYNNEI. This clone was detected a few times. This receptor was obtained from a woman aged 55-69 years with acute or convalescent COVID-19. What was sequenced was peripheral blood. V gene TRBV2 combines with J gene TRBJ1-2, with 8 positions matching TRBD1. The CDR3 DNA sequence: TGTGCCAGCACTGGACAGGGATATGGCTACACCTTC. Translation: CASTGQGYGYTF. The full variable domain, completed using reference TRBV2 and TRBJ1-2, is EPEVTQTPSHQVTQMGQEVILRCVPISNHLYFYWYRQILGQKVEFLVSFYNNEISEKSEIFDDQFSVERPDGSNFTLKIRSTKLEDSAMYFCASTGQGYGYTFGSGTRLTVV.